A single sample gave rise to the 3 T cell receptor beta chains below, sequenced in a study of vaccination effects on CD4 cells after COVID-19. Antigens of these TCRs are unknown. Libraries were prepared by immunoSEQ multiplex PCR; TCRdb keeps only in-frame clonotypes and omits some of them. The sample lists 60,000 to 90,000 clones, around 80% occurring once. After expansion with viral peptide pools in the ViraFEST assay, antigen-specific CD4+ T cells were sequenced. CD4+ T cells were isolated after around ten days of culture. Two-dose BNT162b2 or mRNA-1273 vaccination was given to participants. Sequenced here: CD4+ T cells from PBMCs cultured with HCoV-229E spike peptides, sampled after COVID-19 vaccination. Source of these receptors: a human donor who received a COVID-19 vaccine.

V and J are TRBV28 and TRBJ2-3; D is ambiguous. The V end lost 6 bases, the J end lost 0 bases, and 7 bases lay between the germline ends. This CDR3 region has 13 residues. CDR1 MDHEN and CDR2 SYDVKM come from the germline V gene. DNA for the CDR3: TGTGCCAGCAGGGGCGGTAGCACAGATACGCAGTATTTT. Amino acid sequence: CASRGGSTDTQYF.

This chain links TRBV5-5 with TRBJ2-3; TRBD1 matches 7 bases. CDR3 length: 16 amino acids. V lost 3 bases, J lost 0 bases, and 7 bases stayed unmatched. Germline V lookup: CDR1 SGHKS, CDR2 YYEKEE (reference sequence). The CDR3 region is CASSSVGQASTDTQYF. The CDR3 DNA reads TGTGCCAGCAGCTCGGTCGGACAGGCCAGCACAGATACGCAGTATTTT.

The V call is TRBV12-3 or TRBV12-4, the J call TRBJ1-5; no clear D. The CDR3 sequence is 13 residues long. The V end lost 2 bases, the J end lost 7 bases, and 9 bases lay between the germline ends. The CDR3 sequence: CASSLMAGQPQHF. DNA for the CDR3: TGTGCCAGCAGTTTAATGGCTGGCCAGCCCCAGCATTTT.